Shown below are 10 T cell receptor beta chains from a single sample sequenced in a study of radiation and T cells in renal cell carcinoma (dated by TCRdb to the early 2020s). The meaning of the sample's time point label: baseline pretreatment blood. The label giving this sample's treatment or condition can be read as: 15 Gy SBRT to primary tumor, nephrectomy 4 weeks later. The library came from the immunoSEQ multiplex PCR assay. TCRdb obtained this table from immuneACCESS and retained in-frame rearrangements with V and J assigned. These tables miss some clones; where compared with another copy, unresolved V genes account for less than half of the shortfall, and the remainder is unexplained. The sample includes 90,000 to 100,000 clones, with roughly 90% observed a single time. Approximately 7.9% of the sample is taken by the ten largest. Sequenced material: blood, taken from a patient whose treatment included radiotherapy and nephrectomy. The receptors come from a middle-aged man with renal cell carcinoma.

The chain uses TRBV11-2 and TRBJ2-1, with 7 bases identical to TRBD2. V lost 7 bases to trimming and J lost 8 bases; unmatched junction nucleotides: 11. The CDR3 runs to 14 residues. The germline V gene encodes CDR1 SGHAT and CDR2 FQNNGV. Here the CDR3 reads CASTPILATDEQFF. The CDR3 DNA is TGTGCCAGCACCCCCATACTAGCGACGGATGAGCAGTTCTTC.

In DNA, the CDR3 is TGCAGCACAAGCGGGGCAGCAGGGGGCTATGGCTACACCTTC. Its protein is CSTSGAAGGYGYTF. V and J are TRBV29-1 and TRBJ1-2, with 7 bases aligning to TRBD1. After removal of 8 bases from V and 4 bases from J, the junction contained 13 bases not matched to a gene. The CDR3 extends over 14 amino acids. Germline lookup yields CDR1 SQVTM and CDR2 ANQGSEA.

This chain links TRBV10-3 with TRBJ2-5; 9 positions match TRBD2. J lost 2 bases, V lost 3 bases, and 7 bases had no gene match. The CDR3 runs 16 residues. Germline V gene data show CDR1 as ENHRY and CDR2 as SYGVKD. The CDR3 DNA sequence: TGTGCCATCAGTGATGGAGCGGGGGGAAAACAAGAGACCCAGTACTTC. Its translation: CAISDGAGGKQETQYF.

The chain joins TRBV7-2 to TRBJ2-3; D remains ambiguous. V was shortened by 0 bases and J by 1 base, with 5 bases between the two germline ends. The CDR3 length is 14 residues. The germline gives CDR1 SGHTA, CDR2 FQGNSA. The CDR3 bases are TGTGCCAGCAGCTTAGCCTCGGGCACAGATACGCAGTATTTT. Its translation is CASSLASGTDTQYF.

The chain recombines TRBV13 with TRBJ2-7, with 9 bases identical to TRBD1. V trimming: 3 bases; J trimming: 5 bases; junction bases outside the gene matches: 8. There are 15 residues in the CDR3. Germline CDR1 is PRHDT and CDR2 is FYEKMQ (reference sequence). The CDR3 region is CASSFVDRGHHEQYF. DNA for the CDR3: TGTGCCAGCAGCTTCGTGGACAGGGGTCACCACGAGCAGTACTTC.

V is TRBV11-2 and J is TRBJ1-1; TRBD1 matches 9 bases. The CDR3 is made up of 12 amino acids. Germline V gene lookup returns CDR1 SGHAT and CDR2 FQNNGV. The trim removed 10 bases at V and 3 bases at J, leaving 3 bases unmatched. CDR3 region: CATDRGYTEAFF. Here the CDR3 DNA reads TGTGCCACCGACAGGGGGTACACTGAAGCTTTCTTT.

This rearrangement joins TRBV28 to TRBJ2-7; D ambiguous. Looked up from germline, CDR1 is MDHEN and CDR2 is SYDVKM. Trimming removed 5 bases at V and 4 bases at J, with 9 bases between. The CDR3 is 12 amino acids. The CDR3 protein is CASSPNKYEQYF. In DNA, the CDR3 is TGTGCCAGCAGTCCAAACAAATACGAGCAGTACTTC.

The genes are TRBV5-4 and TRBJ2-5; the match to TRBD2 covers 10 bases. Trimming took 3 bases from V and 4 from J; bases not matched to a gene: 3. Germline CDR1 and CDR2: SGHNT and YYREEE (reference sequence). The CDR3 contains 14 residues. CDR3 sequence reads: CASSSAGGGETQYF. DNA for the CDR3: TGTGCCAGCAGCTCAGCGGGGGGGGGAGAGACCCAGTACTTC.

The V gene is TRBV6-5, the J gene TRBJ1-5, with D unclear. Germline loops: CDR1 MNHEY, CDR2 SVGAGI. CDR3 length: 13 amino acids. Trimming removed 9 bases from V and 6 bases from J, with 15 bases in between. The CDR3 coding sequence is TGTGCCAGTCAAATAGGGTTGCGTCAGCCCCAGCATTTT. Its protein is CASQIGLRQPQHF.

The chain employs TRBV6-1 and TRBJ2-7, with 7 bases lining up with TRBD2. Germline trimming cut 2 bases from V and 4 bases from J; bases unmatched to any gene: 11. The germline V gene encodes CDR1 MNHNS and CDR2 SASEGT. The CDR3 has 16 residues. The CDR3 reads CASSEMGRELLYEQYF. CDR3 in DNA: TGTGCCAGCAGTGAAATGGGGCGGGAGCTTCTTTACGAGCAGTACTTC.